The 5 T cell receptor beta chains below all came from one sample that was sequenced in a study of blood T cell repertoires in COVID-19. Produced via immunoSEQ multiplex PCR; TCRdb's table is partial and in-frame only. The sample lists nearly 350,000 clones, almost 90% occurring once. The sample consisted of peripheral blood. These receptor sequences come from a woman aged 70 to 79 with COVID-19, enrolled during active disease.

The rearrangement joins TRBV5-1 to TRBJ2-1; the match to TRBD2 covers 9 bases. Trimming at V came to 3 bases and at J to 8 bases, leaving 6 bases not matched to a gene. The CDR3 has 14 amino acids. Germline CDR1 SGHRS, CDR2 YFSETQ. This chain's CDR3 is CASSSGIAGDEQFF. In DNA form, the CDR3 reads TGCGCCAGCAGCTCTGGAATAGCGGGGGATGAGCAGTTCTTC.

V usage is TRBV7-2 and J usage is TRBJ2-7, with 10 bases identical to TRBD2. The ends lost 3 bases at V and 2 bases at J; junction bases unmatched: 13. Germline CDR1 and CDR2: SGHTA and FQGNSA. The CDR3 covers 18 residues. The CDR3 sequence is CASSFRQPVAGGAYEQYF. The CDR3 DNA is TGTGCCAGCAGCTTCCGGCAGCCGGTAGCGGGGGGAGCCTACGAGCAGTACTTC.

In DNA form, the CDR3 reads TGTGCCAGCAGTTACTACCGGACGGGGGGCTACACCTTC. This encodes CASSYYRTGGYTF. The chain employs TRBV6-2 or TRBV6-3 and TRBJ1-2; D ambiguous. Trimming took 1 base from V and 8 from J, leaving 11 bases between them. The CDR3 sequence is 13 residues long. The germline V gene encodes CDR1 MNHEY and CDR2 SVGEGT.

As concerns this clone: Other DNA variants within this sample encode the same CDR3. The V gene is TRBV19, the J gene TRBJ1-1; TRBD1 matches 7 bases. V lost 5 bases and J lost 2; bases outside the gene matches: 2. The CDR3 spans 13 residues. From germline, CDR1 is LNHDA and CDR2 SQIVND (reference sequence). CDR3 region: CASSWTGNTEAFF. CDR3 in DNA: TGTGCCAGTAGTTGGACAGGAAACACTGAAGCTTTCTTT.

J is TRBJ1-1 and V is TRBV11-2; TRBD1 aligns across 8 bases. This CDR3 is 14 amino acids long. V lost 5 bases to trimming and J lost 4 bases; unmatched junction nucleotides: 6. CDR1 and CDR2 from the germline V gene are SGHAT and FQNNGV. This CDR3 is CASSASQGATEAFF. As DNA, the CDR3 is TGTGCCAGCAGCGCGAGTCAGGGGGCCACTGAAGCTTTCTTT.